Shown below are 29 T cell receptor beta chains from a single sample sequenced in a study of T-cell memory formation after mild COVID-19. TCRdb reprocessed the 5' RACE reads via MiXCR and lists one record per CDR3 protein. The sample carries roughly 350,000 distinct CDR3 sequences, approximately 27% recorded once. Material for sequencing was PBMCs or a T cell subset sorted from them (not recorded which). Every receptor here comes from an adult woman who had mild COVID-19 (a few samples of this study predate the infection). Cell type and time point are not known.

This clonotype was seen a few times. DNA of the CDR3: TGTGCCAGCAGCGAACCTAGCGGGGTAAACCAAGAGACCCAGTACTTC. Protein sequence: CASSEPSGVNQETQYF. The chain uses TRBV21-1 and TRBJ2-5; the D call in the table, TRBD2, was not verified against the DNA. TRBV21-1 is shown as a pseudogene. This CDR3 contains 16 residues.

The genes are TRBV12-3 or TRBV12-4 and TRBJ2-5; D remains unclear. The V gene lost 5 bases and the J gene lost 5 bases, with 9 bases spanning the gap. The CDR3 spans 12 residues. The CDR3 nucleotides read TGTGCCAGCAGTAACACGCCCGAGACCCAGTACTTC. Translating gives CASSNTPETQYF.

This clonotype appeared a few times. The rearrangement uses TRBV2 and TRBJ2-1; either TRBD1 or TRBD2 may supply D (5 bases each). Germline CDR1 SNHLY, CDR2 FYNNEI. The CDR3 consists of 14 residues. Trimming stripped 8 bases from V and 8 bases from J, with 19 bases between. As DNA, the CDR3 is TGTGCCAGCGAAATGGGGCTAGCTCGGGATGAGCAGTTCTTC. Protein product: CASEMGLARDEQFF. The full variable domain, in which reference TRBV2 and TRBJ2-1 provide the parts outside the CDR3, is EPEVTQTPSHQVTQMGQEVILRCVPISNHLYFYWYRQILGQKVEFLVSFYNNEISEKSEIFDDQFSVERPDGSNFTLKIRSTKLEDSAMYFCASEMGLARDEQFFGPGTRLTVL.

This clonotype was seen more than once but under ten times. The chain combines TRBV20-1 with TRBJ1-1; no firm D call. Germline V gene lookup returns CDR1 DFQATT and CDR2 SNEGSKA (reference sequence). V was clipped by 3 bases and J by 0 bases, with 8 bases between them. CDR3 size: 13 residues. The CDR3 spells CSARSRLNTEAFF. CDR3 DNA sequence: TGCAGTGCTAGGTCAAGATTGAACACTGAAGCTTTCTTT.

V and J are TRBV12-3 or TRBV12-4 and TRBJ1-1; 7 bases map to TRBD1. The CDR3 covers 16 residues. J lost 1 base, V lost 6 bases, and 11 bases had no gene match. CDR3 residues: CASRVLQTGTNTEAFF. In DNA, the CDR3 is TGTGCCAGCAGAGTTCTGCAGACAGGGACGAACACTGAAGCTTTCTTT.

This clonotype has just one count. This chain uses TRBV28 with TRBJ2-2, with TRBD2 matching 7 bases. This CDR3 comprises 15 residues. With 3 bases clipped from V and 9 bases from J, the junction kept 10 bases outside the gene matches. Germline V gene data show CDR1 as MDHEN and CDR2 as SYDVKM. The CDR3 sequence: CASSFSRPAGRELFF. Here the CDR3 DNA reads TGTGCCAGCAGTTTTTCCCGACCAGCGGGAAGGGAGCTGTTTTTT.

The sample holds many counts of this clonotype. The chain has TRBV24-1 and TRBJ2-1, with a tentative D call TRBD2 (5 bases). Trimming took 6 bases from V and 9 from J, leaving 17 bases between them. The CDR3 is 14 residues long. Germline CDR1 and CDR2: KGHDR and SFDVKD. The CDR3 reads CATSPTTLAGEQFF. CDR3 DNA sequence: TGTGCCACCAGTCCGACTACCTTAGCTGGTGAGCAGTTCTTC.

The rearrangement joins TRBV12-3 or TRBV12-4 to TRBJ2-5; D is undetermined. Trimming left V 6 bases short and J 7 bases short, with 15 bases between. This CDR3 is 13 amino acids long. The CDR3 nucleotides read TGTGCCAGCAGCATTACCGACATTGGGACCCAGTACTTC. Amino acids: CASSITDIGTQYF.

This sequence joins TRBV10-3 and TRBJ2-1; 10 bases match TRBD2. Germline trimming cut 8 bases from V and 7 bases from J; bases unmatched to any gene: 11. The CDR3 loop spans 15 amino acids. The germline V gene has CDR1 ENHRY and CDR2 SYGVKD. This chain's CDR3 is CAISVSSGSWNEQFF. For the CDR3, the DNA is TGTGCCATCTCCGTGTCTAGCGGGAGTTGGAATGAGCAGTTCTTC.

The chain links TRBV30 to TRBJ2-7; 13 nucleotides align to TRBD2. CDR3 length equals 17 residues. V shed 3 bases and J 0 bases; nucleotides not matched to a gene: 8. Germline CDR1 GTSNPN, CDR2 SVGIG (reference sequence). The CDR3 region is CAWSGLAGAKSSYEQYF. The CDR3 region has the DNA TGTGCCTGGAGCGGACTAGCGGGGGCCAAGAGCTCCTACGAGCAGTACTTC.

This clonotype was seen a handful of times. The chain is built from TRBV12-3 or TRBV12-4 and TRBJ2-5; TRBD1 is a possible D gene (5 bases). V was clipped by 2 bases and J by 1 base, with 14 bases between them. The CDR3 has 16 residues. DNA of the CDR3: TGTGCCAGCAGTTTATTGGTGGACACTACCCAAGAGACCCAGTACTTC. Encoded protein: CASSLLVDTTQETQYF.

As DNA, the CDR3 is TGCAGTGCCCACAACAGAAGTGAAGCTTTCTTT. It specifies CSAHNRSEAFF. V usage is TRBV20-1 and J usage is TRBJ1-1; D remains unclear. Germline loops: CDR1 DFQATT, CDR2 SNEGSKA (reference sequence). The CDR3 loop spans 11 amino acids. The V end lost 6 bases, the J end lost 7 bases, and 12 bases lay between the germline ends.

This chain links TRBV18 with TRBJ1-5; TRBD1 matches at 8 bases. CDR1 is KGHSH and CDR2 is LQKENI in the germline V gene. Trimming removed 3 bases from V and 2 bases from J; junction bases left unmatched: 3. This CDR3 contains 15 residues. DNA for the CDR3: TGTGCCAGCTCACCGGGACAGGTCCGCAATCAGCCCCAGCATTTT. This codes for CASSPGQVRNQPQHF.

This chain connects TRBV5-8 to TRBJ1-2; a weak D match, TRBD1 (6 bases). The V gene's germline CDR1 is SGHTS and CDR2 YDEGEE. The CDR3 has 16 amino acids. V lost 1 base and J lost 4, with 17 bases in between. The CDR3: CASSLTGIGAGYGYTF. In nucleotides, the CDR3 is TGTGCCAGCAGCTTGACAGGGATAGGAGCTGGCTATGGCTACACCTTC.

This rearrangement joins TRBV7-2 to TRBJ2-7, with 12 bases aligning to TRBD2. Germline CDR1 SGHTA, CDR2 FQGNSA. This CDR3 is built from 15 residues. V shed 5 bases and J 3 bases; nucleotides not matched to a gene: 5. CDR3 sequence (DNA): TGTGCCAGCAGCCTGACTAGCGGGAGTATCTACGAGCAGTACTTC. Protein sequence: CASSLTSGSIYEQYF.

The chain combines TRBV12-3 or TRBV12-4 with TRBJ2-7; D call uncertain. V lost 3 bases to trimming and J lost 3 bases, with 12 bases between them. The CDR3 sequence is 14 residues long. The CDR3, as DNA: TGTGCCAGCAGTTTCGTGACCAGAGACTACGAGCAGTACTTC. Protein sequence: CASSFVTRDYEQYF.

The table lists this clonotype with a few counts. This sequence joins TRBV12-3 or TRBV12-4 and TRBJ2-5, with 10 positions matching TRBD1. V gave up 6 bases and J gave up 6 bases; unmatched junction bases: 7. The CDR3 contains 14 residues. The CDR3 here is CASRLTGGAQTQYF. CDR3 in DNA: TGTGCCAGCAGGTTGACAGGGGGCGCGCAGACCCAGTACTTC.

The chain uses TRBV24-1 and TRBJ2-2; perhaps TRBD1 as D (5 bases). Trimming pared 5 bases from V and 5 bases from J, leaving 20 bases between. The CDR3 is 17 amino acids. Germline loops: CDR1 KGHDR, CDR2 SFDVKD. CDR3 DNA sequence: TGTGCCACCAGTGCTCAAATAATCCAGGGTCAGACCGGGGAGCTGTTTTTT. This encodes CATSAQIIQGQTGELFF.

There are many counts of this clonotype. J is TRBJ2-3 and V is TRBV5-1, with D perhaps TRBD2 (6 bases). V was shortened by 2 bases and J by 1 base, with 8 bases between the two germline ends. The germline gives CDR1 SGHRS, CDR2 YFSETQ. The CDR3 sequence is 14 residues long. The CDR3: CASSLQRGTDTQYF. The CDR3 nucleotides read TGCGCCAGCAGCTTACAGCGGGGCACAGATACGCAGTATTTT.

The chain uses TRBV7-3 and TRBJ2-5; 7 bases agree with TRBD1. After removal of 5 bases from V and 2 bases from J, the junction contained 8 bases not matched to a gene. The CDR3 has 15 residues. Per the germline V gene, CDR1 is SGHTA and CDR2 is FQGTGA. The CDR3 is CASSPWDSSQETQYF. DNA of the CDR3: TGTGCCAGCAGCCCATGGGACAGTAGTCAAGAGACCCAGTACTTC.

The J gene is TRBJ2-5, the V gene TRBV7-2; weak D call: TRBD2 (6 bases). CDR3 size: 14 residues. V dropped 5 bases and J dropped 3 bases, with 13 bases sitting between them. Germline V lookup: CDR1 SGHTA, CDR2 FQGNSA. The CDR3 DNA reads TGTGCCAGCAGCCCCCCCGGGACTGAAGAGACCCAGTACTTC. Amino acids: CASSPPGTEETQYF. The whole variable domain, remainder taken from reference TRBV7-2 and TRBJ2-5, is GAGVSQSPSNKVTEKGKDVELRCDPISGHTALYWYRQSLGQGLEFLIYFQGNSAPDKSGLPSDRFSAERTGGSVSTLTIQRTQQEDSAVYLCASSPPGTEETQYFGPGTRLLVL.

The table lists this clonotype with a few counts. The rearrangement links TRBV6-6 to TRBJ1-1; TRBD1 matches at 8 bases. Germline CDR1 reads MNHNY; CDR2 reads SVGAGI (reference sequence). After removal of 4 bases from V and 6 bases from J, the junction contained 7 bases not matched to a gene. CDR3 length: 14 amino acids. The CDR3: CASSSRQGNSEAFF. The CDR3 DNA is TGTGCCAGCAGTTCCAGACAGGGGAATTCTGAAGCTTTCTTT.

This clonotype showed up just a few times. V is TRBV28 and J is TRBJ2-7; TRBD1 matches at 7 bases. After removal of 10 bases from V and 2 bases from J, the junction contained 5 bases not matched to a gene. CDR3 length: 12 amino acids. Germline CDR1 and CDR2: MDHEN and SYDVKM. The CDR3 protein is CATWDRTYEQYF. DNA for the CDR3: TGTGCCACCTGGGACAGAACCTACGAGCAGTACTTC.

The V and J genes are TRBV19 and TRBJ2-1, with 7 bases matching TRBD2. Looked up from germline, CDR1 is LNHDA and CDR2 is SQIVND (reference sequence). The CDR3 length is 14 residues. V shed 6 bases and J 3 bases; nucleotides not matched to a gene: 5. The CDR3 sequence: CASSREALYNEQFF. The DNA for the CDR3 is TGTGCCAGTAGCCGGGAGGCCCTCTACAATGAGCAGTTCTTC.

The V call is TRBV20-1, the J call TRBJ1-5; possible D gene TRBD1, 5 bases. V dropped 6 bases and J dropped 2 bases, with 20 bases sitting between them. The germline V gene has CDR1 DFQATT and CDR2 SNEGSKA (reference sequence). This CDR3 region has 16 residues. The CDR3 DNA sequence: TGCAGTGCCAGCAGCGCGGGGCCTATGGGCAATCAGCCCCAGCATTTT. As protein: CSASSAGPMGNQPQHF.

This clonotype was observed a handful of times. The DNA for the CDR3 is TGCGCCAGCAGCTTGGCTTACGGGGAACTGGAGCAGTACTTC. It codes for CASSLAYGELEQYF. This chain uses TRBV5-1 with TRBJ2-7, with D possibly matching TRBD2 (5 bases). The CDR3 totals 14 residues. Looked up from germline, CDR1 is SGHRS and CDR2 is YFSETQ. The V and J ends lost 0 bases and 7 bases respectively, with 14 bases between them. The whole variable domain, filled in from reference TRBV5-1 and TRBJ2-7, reads KAGVTQTPRYLIKTRGQQVTLSCSPISGHRSVSWYQQTPGQGLQFLFEYFSETQRNKGNFPGRFSGRQFSNSRSEMNVSTLELGDSALYLCASSLAYGELEQYFGPGTRLTVT.

The gene calls are TRBV20-1 and TRBJ2-4; D may be TRBD1 (6 bases). CDR1 DFQATT and CDR2 SNEGSKA come from the germline V gene (reference sequence). The CDR3 totals 13 residues. The CDR3 DNA reads TGCAGCTTCCAAAGAGGGACACTAAACATTCAGTACTTC. Its translation is CSFQRGTLNIQYF.

The J gene is TRBJ2-5, the V gene TRBV20-1; 9 nucleotides align to TRBD2. The CDR3 has 13 residues. Unmatched junction bases numbered 2, after V lost 5 bases and J lost 1 base. Germline V gene sequence: CDR1 DFQATT, CDR2 SNEGSKA (reference sequence). The CDR3 nucleotides read TGCAGTGCTGTGACTAGCGGCCAAGAGACCCAGTACTTC. This translates into CSAVTSGQETQYF.

This clonotype turned up a few times. This chain uses TRBV2 with TRBJ2-5; perhaps TRBD1 as D (5 bases). Trimming took 11 bases from V and 2 from J, leaving 18 bases between them. Germline CDR1 reads SNHLY; CDR2 reads FYNNEI. The CDR3 runs 14 residues. This CDR3 is CAGRLAGFQETQYF. Written as DNA, the CDR3 is TGTGCCGGGCGATTGGCAGGGTTTCAAGAGACCCAGTACTTC.